These 3 T cell receptor beta chains were all obtained from the same sample, sequenced in a study of T cell responses to AZD1222 COVID-19 vaccine. Produced via immunoSEQ multiplex PCR; TCRdb's table is partial and in-frame only. The sample consists of 150,000 to 250,000 clones, approximately 89% of them appearing once. Here the sequenced sample was peripheral blood, taken 28 days after the second AZD1222 dose. These receptors all come from an adult who received the AZD1222 COVID-19 vaccine.

This chain links TRBV10-3 with TRBJ2-3; D is unresolved. With 0 bases removed from V and 5 bases from J, the gap between germline ends came to 21 bases. CDR1 is ENHRY, CDR2 SYGVKD, per germline. CDR3 length: 18 residues. The CDR3 protein is CAISESRDFLPHLDTQYF. The CDR3 DNA reads as TGTGCCATCAGTGAGTCAAGAGACTTCTTGCCGCACTTAGATACGCAGTATTTT.

The chain recombines TRBV11-2 with TRBJ2-1, with TRBD1 matching over 7 bases. Trimming removed 2 bases from V and 9 bases from J; junction bases left unmatched: 10. Germline lookup yields CDR1 SGHAT and CDR2 FQNNGV. CDR3 length equals 15 residues. As DNA, the CDR3 is TGTGCCAGCAGCTTATCTCGACAGGGCGCGGGTGAGCAGTTCTTC. Translating it yields CASSLSRQGAGEQFF.

This chain links TRBV28 with TRBJ1-1, with 7 bases lining up with TRBD1. The CDR3 spans 14 residues. V lost 5 bases and J lost 3; bases outside the gene matches: 6. Germline V gene sequence: CDR1 MDHEN, CDR2 SYDVKM. The CDR3 bases are TGTGCCAGCAGTGCCGAGACAGGGTACACTGAAGCTTTCTTT. This gives the protein CASSAETGYTEAFF.